These 30 T cell receptor beta chains share one sample of origin, sequenced in a study of cytomegalovirus exposure and HLA in healthy donors. Some clones are missing from TCRdb's copy, which holds only in-frame ones; the method was immunoSEQ multiplex PCR. This sample has hundreds of thousands of clones, with around 90% found just once. Sequenced: PBMCs. The receptors here all came from a woman younger than 30 in good health and CMV-seropositive.

The chain employs TRBV28 and TRBJ2-2; 12 bases line up with TRBD2. The CDR3 is made up of 18 amino acids. V lost 3 bases to trimming and J lost 5 bases; unmatched junction nucleotides: 10. Germline V lookup: CDR1 MDHEN, CDR2 SYDVKM. CDR3 in DNA: TGTGCCAGCAGTTTGATGACTAGCGGGAGAAGTCTGACCGGGGAGCTGTTTTTT. Its translation: CASSLMTSGRSLTGELFF. The entire variable domain, with the rest obtained from reference TRBV28 and TRBJ2-2, is as follows: DVKVTQSSRYLVKRTGEKVFLECVQDMDHENMFWYRQDPGLGLRLIYFSYDVKMKEKGDIPEGYSVSREKKERFSLILESASTNQTSMYLCASSLMTSGRSLTGELFFGEGSRLTVL.

This chain connects TRBV9 to TRBJ2-1, with D perhaps matching TRBD2 (6 bases). V was cut by 3 bases and J by 3 bases, with 13 bases left in between. Germline V gene sequence: CDR1 SGDLS, CDR2 YYNGEE. The CDR3 extends over 15 amino acids. The CDR3 reads CASSDPGRGYNEQFF. DNA for the CDR3: TGTGCCAGCAGCGATCCAGGGCGGGGCTACAATGAGCAGTTCTTC. Drawing the rest from reference TRBV9 and TRBJ2-1, the complete variable domain is DSGVTQTPKHLITATGQRVTLRCSPRSGDLSVYWYQQSLDQGLQFLIQYYNGEERAKGNILERFSAQQFPDLHSELNLSSLELGDSALYFCASSDPGRGYNEQFFGPGTRLTVL.

This clone was observed a single time. This chain links TRBV7-8 with TRBJ1-5; 8 bases fit TRBD1. J lost 0 bases, V lost 4 bases, and 8 bases had no gene match. The CDR3 covers 17 residues. Germline V gene sequence: CDR1 SGHVS, CDR2 FQNEAQ. As DNA, the CDR3 is TGTGCCAGCAGCTCCCAGGGGGCCCTCTATAGCAATCAGCCCCAGCATTTT. Its protein product is CASSSQGALYSNQPQHF.

The chain recombines TRBV5-1 with TRBJ2-5, with D possibly being TRBD1 (5 bases). Per the germline V gene, CDR1 is SGHRS and CDR2 is YFSETQ. There are 15 residues in the CDR3. The V end lost 0 bases, the J end lost 2 bases, and 11 bases lay between the germline ends. In DNA, the CDR3 is TGCGCCAGCAGCTTGGGGTTGACAGTTCAAGAGACCCAGTACTTC. Translation: CASSLGLTVQETQYF.

The chain recombines TRBV7-7 with TRBJ2-3; 12 bases are a match to TRBD2. The CDR3 length is 15 residues. Germline V gene sequence: CDR1 SSHAT, CDR2 FNYEAQ (reference sequence). V gave up 4 bases and J gave up 4 bases; unmatched junction bases: 3. The CDR3 region has the DNA TGTGCCAGCAGCTCGGGACTAGCGGGCCCAGATACGCAGTATTTT. This gives the protein CASSSGLAGPDTQYF.

The V call is TRBV7-9, the J call TRBJ2-5; 8 bases align to TRBD1. The J segment lost 3 bases and the V segment lost 6 bases, leaving 0 bases of the junction unmatched. Germline lookup yields CDR1 SEHNR and CDR2 FQNEAQ (reference sequence). The CDR3 has 12 amino acids. The CDR3 region is CASRTGEETQYF. In DNA form, the CDR3 reads TGTGCCAGCAGGACAGGGGAAGAGACCCAGTACTTC.

This clone was observed once. The V gene is TRBV6-5, the J gene TRBJ2-2, with D possibly being TRBD2 (5 bases). Germline values: CDR1 MNHEY, CDR2 SVGAGI. The CDR3 has 13 residues. Trimming removed 6 bases at V and 6 bases at J, with 11 bases between. CDR3 sequence: CASSRTEAGELFF. CDR3 nucleotides: TGTGCCAGCAGCCGGACTGAGGCCGGGGAGCTGTTTTTT.

This chain connects TRBV4-1 to TRBJ1-1; the D gene is possibly TRBD1 (5 bases). The CDR3 consists of 14 residues. Germline CDR1 and CDR2: MGHRA and YSYEKL. V was shortened by 1 base and J by 7 bases, with 13 bases between the two germline ends. The CDR3 DNA reads as TGCGCCAGCAGCCAAGTGACCGGGGGGGATGAAGCTTTCTTT. It translates to CASSQVTGGDEAFF.

This chain joins TRBV6-1 and TRBJ1-5, with a possible D match to TRBD1 (5 bases). The V end was cut by 3 bases, the J end by 0 bases, with 15 bases between. This CDR3 is built from 17 residues. CDR1 is MNHNS, CDR2 SASEGT, per germline. CDR3 DNA sequence: TGTGCCAGCAGTGATAATAGCGGGACGAATAGCAATCAGCCCCAGCATTTT. Encoded protein: CASSDNSGTNSNQPQHF.

J is TRBJ2-7 and V is TRBV27, with 14 bases matching TRBD2. Germline trimming cut 6 bases from V and 3 bases from J; bases unmatched to any gene: 7. The CDR3 is 16 residues long. Germline lookup yields CDR1 MNHEY and CDR2 SMNVEV (reference sequence). The CDR3 protein is CASSSRTSGRRYEQYF. As DNA, the CDR3 is TGTGCCAGCAGCTCTCGGACTAGCGGGAGGCGCTACGAGCAGTACTTC.

The J gene is TRBJ2-5, the V gene TRBV7-2; D gene ambiguous. V dropped 5 bases and J dropped 2 bases, with 21 bases sitting between them. CDR1 is SGHTA, CDR2 FQGNSA, per germline. This CDR3 contains 17 residues. CDR3 sequence: CASSPLGTPEWQETQYF. CDR3 coding DNA: TGTGCCAGCAGCCCCCTGGGCACCCCAGAGTGGCAAGAGACCCAGTACTTC.

The chain has TRBV29-1 and TRBJ1-2; 8 bases align to TRBD1. This CDR3 has 13 residues. Trimming took 7 bases from V and 5 from J; bases not matched to a gene: 9. CDR1 is SQVTM and CDR2 is ANQGSEA in the germline V gene. CDR3 sequence: CSAGATGVYGYTF. The DNA for the CDR3 is TGCAGCGCTGGGGCGACAGGGGTTTATGGCTACACCTTC.

The rearrangement uses TRBV5-6 and TRBJ2-3, with D possibly matching TRBD1 (6 bases). Per germline, CDR1 SGHDT and CDR2 YYEEEE. The CDR3 is made up of 13 amino acids. Trimming shortened V by 5 bases and J by 4 bases, and 11 bases separated the two germline ends. The CDR3 protein is CASRATGSDTQYF. The CDR3 nucleotides are TGTGCCAGCAGGGCTACAGGGTCAGATACGCAGTATTTT.

The chain has TRBV28 and TRBJ2-2; D call uncertain. The CDR3 has 13 amino acids. Trimming shortened V by 9 bases and J by 1 base, and 9 bases separated the two germline ends. Germline lookup yields CDR1 MDHEN and CDR2 SYDVKM. The CDR3 nucleotides read TGTGCCAGTAGCAAACAGAACACCGGGGAGCTGTTTTTT. Protein product: CASSKQNTGELFF.

The chain employs TRBV6-1 and TRBJ2-1, with TRBD2 identical over 10 bases. V shed 4 bases, J shed 3 bases, and the junction held 6 bases outside the gene matches. The CDR3 runs 16 residues. Germline V lookup: CDR1 MNHNS, CDR2 SASEGT. The CDR3 is CASSARGTSVYNEQFF. DNA for the CDR3: TGTGCCAGCAGTGCCAGAGGGACTAGCGTCTACAATGAGCAGTTCTTC.

The V call is TRBV5-6, the J call TRBJ1-2, with TRBD1 as a possible D gene (5 bases). The germline V gene encodes CDR1 SGHDT and CDR2 YYEEEE. The ends were cut back, 1 base at V and 8 bases at J, with 12 bases in the middle. The CDR3 spans 13 residues. The CDR3 DNA follows: TGTGCCAGCAGCTTGCACCAGGAGGGGGGCTACACCTTC. Residues: CASSLHQEGGYTF. Together with reference TRBV5-6 and TRBJ1-2, the CDR3 gives the full variable domain: DAGVTQSPTHLIKTRGQQVTLRCSPKSGHDTVSWYQQALGQGPQFIFQYYEEEERQRGNFPDRFSGHQFPNYSSELNVNALLLGDSALYLCASSLHQEGGYTFGSGTRLTVV.

Here the CDR3 DNA reads TGTGCCAGTAGTGCTTCGGGGTTCTCACCTAACCATCAGCCCCAGCATTTT. Translation: CASSASGFSPNHQPQHF. This chain connects TRBV19 to TRBJ1-5; no clear D gene. Germline assignment: CDR1 LNHDA and CDR2 SQIVND (reference sequence). The CDR3 length is 17 residues. V lost 5 bases and J 5 bases, leaving 22 bases between the germline ends.

The rearrangement uses TRBV30 and TRBJ2-3, with 10 positions matching TRBD2. V shed 3 bases and J 2 bases; nucleotides not matched to a gene: 5. CDR1 and CDR2 (germline): GTSNPN, SVGIG (reference sequence). CDR3 length: 15 residues. The chain's CDR3 is CAWREREGYTDTQYF. The DNA for the CDR3 is TGTGCCTGGAGGGAGCGGGAGGGCTACACAGATACGCAGTATTTT.

The V and J genes are TRBV29-1 and TRBJ2-1, with TRBD2 identical over 12 bases. Losses at the gene ends were 7 bases for V and 8 bases for J; bases not matched to a gene: 6. The CDR3 consists of 13 residues. Germline V gives CDR1 SQVTM, CDR2 ANQGSEA. In DNA form, the CDR3 reads TGCAGCGCCGGACTAGCGGGGTGGGATGAGCAGTTCTTC. Protein product: CSAGLAGWDEQFF.

The V and J genes are TRBV2 and TRBJ2-1, with TRBD2 matching over 11 bases. Unmatched junction bases numbered 8, after V lost 9 bases and J lost 7 bases. Per the germline V gene, CDR1 is SNHLY and CDR2 is FYNNEI. CDR3 size: 14 residues. The CDR3 region is CASAGTSGQNEQFF. The CDR3 bases are TGTGCCAGTGCCGGGACTAGCGGACAGAATGAGCAGTTCTTC.

The rearrangement joins TRBV10-3 to TRBJ2-7; a possible D gene is TRBD1 (6 bases). This CDR3 region has 14 residues. V dropped 1 base and J dropped 3 bases, with 10 bases sitting between them. In germline, CDR1 is ENHRY, CDR2 SYGVKD. Written as DNA, the CDR3 is TGTGCCATCAGTGAGTATGGGACAAACTACGAGCAGTACTTC. Protein product: CAISEYGTNYEQYF.

This rearrangement joins TRBV27 to TRBJ1-2, with 8 bases aligning to TRBD1. Germline assignment: CDR1 MNHEY and CDR2 SMNVEV (reference sequence). The J segment lost 1 base and the V segment lost 4 bases, leaving 5 bases of the junction unmatched. The CDR3 is 15 amino acids. The CDR3 loop is CASSSPDRVNYGYTF. The DNA of the CDR3 is TGTGCCAGCAGTTCCCCGGACAGGGTTAACTATGGCTACACCTTC.

V is TRBV30 and J is TRBJ1-2, with D maybe TRBD1 (6 bases). V shed 7 bases and J shed 4 bases, with 13 bases lying between them. Germline V gene sequence: CDR1 GTSNPN, CDR2 SVGIG (reference sequence). The CDR3 loop spans 12 amino acids. The CDR3 region has the DNA TGTGCCTCGCAGGGGAATCTCTATGGCTACACCTTC. It translates to CASQGNLYGYTF. The full variable domain, its missing parts supplied by reference TRBV30 and TRBJ1-2, is SQTIHQWPATLVQPVGSPLSLECTVEGTSNPNLYWYRQAAGRGLQLLFYSVGIGQISSEVPQNLSASRPQDRQFILSSKKLLLSDSGFYLCASQGNLYGYTFGSGTRLTVV.

J is TRBJ2-3 and V is TRBV2; TRBD2 aligns across 7 bases. J was trimmed by 4 bases and V by 1 base; bases with no gene match: 5. Germline CDR1 and CDR2: SNHLY and FYNNEI. The CDR3 length is 15 residues. The CDR3 here is CASSEGVGGSDTQYF. DNA for the CDR3: TGTGCCAGCAGTGAAGGGGTGGGAGGGTCAGATACGCAGTATTTT.

Worth noting for this clone: Distinct nucleotide sequences in the sample also encode this CDR3. The chain combines TRBV5-4 with TRBJ2-7; D might be TRBD2 (7 bases). Germline lookup yields CDR1 SGHNT and CDR2 YYREEE (reference sequence). Trimming took off 0 bases at V and 0 bases at J, with 10 bases between the two ends. The CDR3 covers 15 residues. Here the CDR3 reads CASSLGGGTSYEQYF. For the CDR3, the DNA is TGTGCCAGCAGCTTGGGGGGGGGCACCTCCTACGAGCAGTACTTC. Supplemented by reference TRBV5-4 and TRBJ2-7, the full variable domain reads ETGVTQSPTHLIKTRGQQVTLRCSSQSGHNTVSWYQQALGQGPQFIFQYYREEENGRGNFPPRFSGLQFPNYSSELNVNALELDDSALYLCASSLGGGTSYEQYFGPGTRLTVT.

This sequence joins TRBV15 and TRBJ1-2, with 9 bases fitting TRBD1. V lost 2 bases and J lost 1; bases outside the gene matches: 5. Germline V gene lookup returns CDR1 LNHNV and CDR2 YYDKDF (reference sequence). This CDR3 contains 16 residues. The CDR3 protein is CATSRWDRDHNYGYTF. The DNA of the CDR3 is TGTGCCACCAGCAGATGGGACAGGGACCATAACTATGGCTACACCTTC.

The chain combines TRBV7-6 with TRBJ2-2; 10 positions agree with TRBD2. The germline V gene has CDR1 SGHVS and CDR2 FNYEAQ. The CDR3 covers 15 residues. J lost 7 bases, V lost 5 bases, and 7 bases had no gene match. The CDR3: CASSNLAGVGGELFF. The CDR3 DNA sequence: TGTGCCAGCAGCAATCTAGCGGGAGTAGGCGGGGAGCTGTTTTTT.

This clone was observed a single time. V and J are TRBV28 and TRBJ2-7; 9 bases are a match to TRBD2. This CDR3 region has 17 residues. The junction had 12 bases not matched to a gene; V was cut back by 5 bases and J by 1 base. CDR1 is MDHEN and CDR2 is SYDVKM in the germline V gene. The CDR3, as DNA: TGTGCCAGCAGTACGTATCGAGCGGGAGGCAATTCCTACGAGCAGTACTTC. It encodes CASSTYRAGGNSYEQYF.

This CDR3 is CASSPILGGSGDEQYF. In DNA, the CDR3 is TGTGCCAGCTCACCCATCTTAGGCGGGAGCGGAGACGAGCAGTACTTC. The V and J genes are TRBV18 and TRBJ2-7, with 7 bases aligning to TRBD2. The CDR3 is made up of 16 amino acids. Looked up from germline, CDR1 is KGHSH and CDR2 is LQKENI. V shed 3 bases, J shed 5 bases, and the junction held 13 bases outside the gene matches.

The chain recombines TRBV20-1 with TRBJ2-1; tentative D call: TRBD2 (6 bases). CDR3 size: 11 residues. CDR1 and CDR2 from the germline V gene are DFQATT and SNEGSKA (reference sequence). V lost 5 bases, J lost 9 bases, and 11 bases lay in between. The CDR3 nucleotides are TGCAGTGCTCTGTGGGGGGTTGAGCAGTTCTTC. It translates to CSALWGVEQFF.